One sample yielded the 19 T cell receptor beta chains listed below, sequenced in a study of OX40 agonist ivuxolimab in advanced cancers. Method: immunoSEQ multiplex PCR; TCRdb's copy keeps in-frame clones and lacks some. The repertoire includes some 21,000 clones, about three quarters of them detected once, and approximately 12% sits in the top ten. The material was CD4+ or CD8+ T cells sorted from blood, obtained in a trial of the OX40 agonist ivuxolimab. These receptors all come from an adult with an advanced solid tumor such as melanoma, head and neck, liver or kidney cancer.

J is TRBJ1-2 and V is TRBV11-2; D is undetermined. The CDR3 is 14 residues long. Trimming shortened V by 3 bases and J by 3 bases, and 11 bases separated the two germline ends. CDR1 SGHAT and CDR2 FQNNGV come from the germline V gene. The CDR3 DNA reads TGTGCCAGCAGCTTGTTCAGGTCCTACTATGGCTACACCTTC. Translated, it gives CASSLFRSYYGYTF.

The J gene is TRBJ2-1, the V gene TRBV6-6, with D possibly matching TRBD1 (5 bases). V lost 4 bases, J lost 0 bases, and 7 bases lay in between. Germline V lookup: CDR1 MNHNY, CDR2 SVGAGI (reference sequence). This CDR3 has 14 residues. CDR3 in amino acids: CASSSRDSYNEQFF. The CDR3 nucleotides are TGTGCCAGCAGTTCCAGGGACTCCTACAATGAGCAGTTCTTC.

The V and J genes are TRBV28 and TRBJ2-5; 8 bases agree with TRBD2. V shed 2 bases and J 2 bases; nucleotides not matched to a gene: 4. Germline V CDR1 and CDR2: MDHEN, SYDVKM. This CDR3 has 15 residues. The CDR3 sequence: CASSLSGSGQETQYF. The CDR3 nucleotides read TGTGCCAGCAGTTTAAGCGGGAGCGGGCAAGAGACCCAGTACTTC.

The table lists this clone with a few counts. The rearrangement links TRBV28 to TRBJ1-4, with a weak D call TRBD1 (6 bases). This CDR3 contains 14 residues. V gave up 7 bases and J gave up 8 bases, with 17 bases separating them. Germline V gives CDR1 MDHEN, CDR2 SYDVKM. For the CDR3, the DNA is TGTGCCAGCAATGCACTCAACAGGGCCGAAAAACTGTTTTTT. This encodes CASNALNRAEKLFF.

V is TRBV11-2 and J is TRBJ2-2; D is ambiguous. The germline CDR1 and CDR2 sequences are SGHAT and FQNNGV. The CDR3 covers 13 residues. Between the trimmed V and J ends, which lost 0 bases and 7 bases, there was a span of 6 bases. CDR3 in DNA: TGTGCCAGCAGCTTAGAGAATAGCGGGGAGCTGTTTTTT. Amino acid sequence: CASSLENSGELFF.

This clone came up a few times. CDR3 coding DNA: TGTGCCAGCAGGGACAGGGAGGGAGCTTTCTTT. As protein: CASRDREGAFF. This sequence joins TRBV2 and TRBJ1-1, with 8 bases matching TRBD1. This CDR3 has 11 amino acids. From germline, CDR1 is SNHLY and CDR2 FYNNEI. With V trimmed by 6 bases and J by 10 bases, 4 bases remained unmatched.

The rearrangement uses TRBV7-6 and TRBJ1-5, with 9 bases identical to TRBD1. Germline values: CDR1 SGHVS, CDR2 FNYEAQ. This CDR3 region has 15 residues. V gave up 4 bases and J gave up 3 bases; unmatched junction bases: 4. The CDR3 is CASSYGTGPNQPQHF. The CDR3 region has the DNA TGTGCCAGCAGCTACGGGACAGGGCCCAATCAGCCCCAGCATTTT. Looking up the rest from reference TRBV7-6 and TRBJ1-5 gives the full variable domain: GAGVSQSPRYKVTKRGQDVALRCDPISGHVSLYWYRQALGQGPEFLTYFNYEAQQDKSGLPNDRFSAERPEGSISTLTIQRTEQRDSAMYRCASSYGTGPNQPQHFGDGTRLSIL.

DNA for the CDR3: TGTGCCAGCAGCCTGACAGGGGTTACCGGGGAGCTGTTTTTT. It is translated as CASSLTGVTGELFF. This rearrangement joins TRBV28 to TRBJ2-2; 8 positions agree with TRBD1. The CDR3 is 14 amino acids. Trimming removed 6 bases from V and 5 bases from J; junction bases left unmatched: 5. The germline V gene encodes CDR1 MDHEN and CDR2 SYDVKM.

The rearrangement joins TRBV19 to TRBJ1-4; no firm D call. This CDR3 has 12 residues. Germline lookup yields CDR1 LNHDA and CDR2 SQIVND (reference sequence). V lost 9 bases, J lost 4 bases, and 9 bases lay in between. The CDR3 bases are TGTGCCAGCCAGCGCGGTAATGAAAAACTGTTTTTT. This translates into CASQRGNEKLFF. The whole variable domain, filled in from reference TRBV19 and TRBJ1-4, reads DGGITQSPKYLFRKEGQNVTLSCEQNLNHDAMYWYRQDPGQGLRLIYYSQIVNDFQKGDIAEGYSVSREKKESFPLTVTSAQKNPTAFYLCASQRGNEKLFFGSGTQLSVL.

The chain recombines TRBV4-1 with TRBJ1-3; the D gene is possibly TRBD1 (5 bases). This CDR3 region has 15 residues. V lost 4 bases to trimming and J lost 2 bases, with 12 bases between them. CDR1 and CDR2 (germline): MGHRA, YSYEKL. The CDR3 DNA reads as TGCGCCAGCAGCCGCGGGACTCCTGCTGGAAACACCATATATTTT. Its translation: CASSRGTPAGNTIYF.

The V and J genes are TRBV6-6 and TRBJ1-2; 10 nucleotides align to TRBD1. With 5 bases clipped from V and 8 bases from J, the junction kept 8 bases outside the gene matches. This CDR3 contains 14 residues. Germline V gene data show CDR1 as MNHNY and CDR2 as SVGAGI (reference sequence). DNA of the CDR3: TGTGCCAGCAGTCCAGGGGGACAGGGGTTCGGCTACACCTTC. Its translation is CASSPGGQGFGYTF.

This chain links TRBV27 with TRBJ2-5; D is possibly TRBD2 (6 bases). The J call is in doubt because the DNA end fits TRBJ2-7 better. The CDR3 covers 16 residues. Per germline, CDR1 MNHEY and CDR2 SMNVEV (reference sequence). This chain's CDR3 is CASSLSASVSSYEQYF. CDR3 in DNA: TGTGCCAGCAGTTTATCGGCTAGCGTAAGCTCCTACGAGCAGTACTTC.

The gene calls are TRBV6-4 and TRBJ2-7; the match to TRBD2 covers 12 bases. The CDR3 has 16 amino acids. CDR1 MRHNA and CDR2 SNTAGT come from the germline V gene. The J segment lost 4 bases and the V segment lost 5 bases, leaving 9 bases of the junction unmatched. CDR3 nucleotides: TGTGCCAGCAGTTTAGTCCTAGCGGGAGGGCCTTACGAGCAGTACTTC. It yields the protein CASSLVLAGGPYEQYF.

The chain has TRBV6-6 and TRBJ2-7; D possibly corresponds to TRBD1 (5 bases). The germline CDR1 and CDR2 sequences are MNHNY and SVGAGI (reference sequence). Trimming pared 10 bases from V and 0 bases from J, leaving 13 bases between. The CDR3 spans 13 residues. The CDR3 DNA follows: TGTGCCATCCAAGGGGTGGGCTCCTACGAGCAGTACTTC. It is translated as CAIQGVGSYEQYF.

The V call is TRBV7-8, the J call TRBJ1-6; D is unresolved. The CDR3 has 16 residues. CDR1 is SGHVS and CDR2 is FQNEAQ in the germline V gene. The germline V and J ends were trimmed by 5 bases and 4 bases, with 15 bases remaining between them. As DNA, the CDR3 is TGTGCCAGCAGCCCGATTGGCGGGGTATATAATTCACCCCTCCACTTT. Translating gives CASSPIGGVYNSPLHF.

A single count supports this clone. This chain joins TRBV28 and TRBJ2-7; D uncertain. The germline CDR1 and CDR2 sequences are MDHEN and SYDVKM. The CDR3 runs 14 residues. Trimming took 3 bases from V and 2 from J, leaving 11 bases between them. The CDR3 DNA reads as TGTGCCAGCAGTTTGTCCAGATTCCCCTACGAGCAGTACTTC. Translation: CASSLSRFPYEQYF.

The genes are TRBV13 and TRBJ2-7, with TRBD1 identical over 9 bases. This CDR3 is 15 amino acids long. Germline loops: CDR1 PRHDT, CDR2 FYEKMQ (reference sequence). The ends lost 3 bases at V and 7 bases at J; junction bases unmatched: 10. CDR3 nucleotides: TGTGCCAGCAGCTTTCCCGGGACAGGGAATCTGGAGCAGTACTTC. This translates into CASSFPGTGNLEQYF.

The V gene is TRBV6-5, the J gene TRBJ1-4, with TRBD1 matching 7 bases. CDR3 length: 16 residues. With 0 bases clipped from V and 7 bases from J, the junction kept 8 bases outside the gene matches. CDR1 is MNHEY and CDR2 is SVGAGI in the germline V gene. The CDR3 sequence is CASSYSRGGGIEKLFF. The CDR3 DNA reads as TGTGCCAGCAGTTACTCGAGAGGGGGCGGCATTGAAAAACTGTTTTTT.

This chain uses TRBV6-6 with TRBJ2-2; D may be TRBD1 or TRBD2 (5 bases each). Germline CDR1 reads MNHNY; CDR2 reads SVGAGI (reference sequence). The CDR3 totals 15 residues. With 5 bases removed from V and 0 bases from J, the gap between germline ends came to 10 bases. The CDR3 sequence is CASSQTGPNTGELFF. CDR3 nucleotide sequence: TGTGCCAGCAGTCAGACGGGACCGAACACCGGGGAGCTGTTTTTT.